The 21 T cell receptor beta chains presented below share a single source sample, sequenced in a study of shared clonotypes between healthy human individuals. Selected positively for CCR7 and CD45RO-negative, naive CD8 cells excluded terminally differentiated effector memory CD45RA+ cells. The repertoire was sequenced with immunoSEQ multiplex PCR; TCRdb's copy has only in-frame clones and lacks some. The top ten clones hold roughly 1.7% of a sample with over 2,000,000 clones, 80% to 95% of them seen once. Sequencing was done on a sample of naive CD8+ T cells from PBMCs. The receptors come from a man aged 18 to 35 in good health. Some clones in this sample may be carry-over from other donors' samples.

In the case of this clone: Other DNA sequences within the sample encode an identical CDR3. The chain is built from TRBV9 and TRBJ1-5; D is undetermined. The germline gives CDR1 SGDLS, CDR2 YYNGEE. With 3 bases removed from V and 0 bases from J, the gap between germline ends came to 10 bases. This CDR3 has 15 residues. CDR3 residues: CASSEAGYSNQPQHF. The CDR3 DNA reads TGTGCCAGCAGCGAGGCAGGCTATAGCAATCAGCCCCAGCATTTT.

The V and J genes are TRBV4-1 and TRBJ2-7; 8 positions match TRBD1. The CDR3 sequence is 16 residues long. After removal of 4 bases from V and 0 bases from J, the junction contained 8 bases not matched to a gene. CDR1 and CDR2 from the germline V gene are MGHRA and YSYEKL. The CDR3 sequence is CASSPLDRAISYEQYF. The CDR3, as DNA: TGCGCCAGCAGCCCCCTGGACAGGGCCATCTCCTACGAGCAGTACTTC.

V and J are TRBV5-1 and TRBJ2-3; possibly TRBD2 for D (5 bases). The CDR3 covers 14 residues. Between the trimmed V and J ends, which lost 4 bases and 4 bases, there was a span of 13 bases. Germline V gene sequence: CDR1 SGHRS, CDR2 YFSETQ. The DNA for the CDR3 is TGCGCCAGCAGCCGACTCCTGAGGGCAGATACGCAGTATTTT. Encoded protein: CASSRLLRADTQYF.

The rearrangement joins TRBV2 to TRBJ2-5; TRBD1 aligns across 7 bases. The CDR3 totals 12 residues. Germline-derived CDR1 and CDR2 are SNHLY and FYNNEI. V shed 8 bases, J shed 5 bases, and the junction held 5 bases outside the gene matches. CDR3: CASEDRVETQYF. The CDR3 DNA is TGTGCCAGCGAAGACAGGGTTGAGACCCAGTACTTC.

The V and J genes are TRBV6-5 and TRBJ2-7, with a weak D call TRBD2 (5 bases). The CDR3 loop spans 13 amino acids. Germline V gene sequence: CDR1 MNHEY, CDR2 SVGAGI. The V end lost 1 base, the J end lost 7 bases, and 11 bases lay between the germline ends. The CDR3 region has the DNA TGTGCCAGCAGTTACTACGAAACGGGAGAGCAGTACTTC. This encodes CASSYYETGEQYF.

CDR3: CASSVRTGTAGELFF. CDR3 nucleotides: TGTGCCAGCAGCGTTAGGACTGGAACCGCCGGGGAGCTGTTTTTT. This chain links TRBV9 with TRBJ2-2; the D gene is possibly TRBD2 (5 bases). Trimming cost V 2 bases and J 6 bases, with 14 bases left between them. This CDR3 spans 15 amino acids. Germline V gives CDR1 SGDLS, CDR2 YYNGEE.

CDR3 loop: CASREGQGALHEQYF. The DNA for the CDR3 is TGTGCCAGCAGAGAGGGACAGGGGGCCCTCCACGAGCAGTACTTC. The gene calls are TRBV27 and TRBJ2-7, with 12 bases aligning to TRBD1. This CDR3 region has 15 residues. Germline V gene data show CDR1 as MNHEY and CDR2 as SMNVEV (reference sequence). V was pared by 6 bases and J by 5 bases, with 8 bases of the junction left unmatched.

The chain recombines TRBV28 with TRBJ1-5; D is undetermined. Trimming took 5 bases from V and 0 from J, leaving 11 bases between them. Germline CDR1 MDHEN, CDR2 SYDVKM. The CDR3 contains 15 residues. As DNA, the CDR3 is TGTGCCAGCAGTCTTCACCTCAATAGCAATCAGCCCCAGCATTTT. This encodes CASSLHLNSNQPQHF.

The CDR3 coding sequence is TGTGCCAGCAGCTTAGATCCCCCCCACTACGAGCAGTACTTC. Residues: CASSLDPPHYEQYF. The chain couples TRBV7-9 to TRBJ2-7, with D uncertain. V lost 1 base and J lost 3, with 10 bases in between. The CDR3 is made up of 14 amino acids. Germline values: CDR1 SEHNR, CDR2 FQNEAQ (reference sequence).

The chain links TRBV7-9 to TRBJ2-1; D remains unclear. The germline CDR1 and CDR2 sequences are SEHNR and FQNEAQ (reference sequence). The CDR3 contains 15 residues. V was pared by 3 bases and J by 4 bases, with 13 bases between. As DNA, the CDR3 is TGTGCCAGCAGCTTCTCCTCGGACGAATACAATGAGCAGTTCTTC. Its protein product is CASSFSSDEYNEQFF.

J is TRBJ1-4 and V is TRBV6-5, with D unclear. The CDR3 runs to 15 residues. In germline, CDR1 is MNHEY, CDR2 SVGAGI. V was clipped by 1 base and J by 1 base, with 7 bases between them. CDR3 protein: CASSYYSGTNEKLFF. CDR3 nucleotide sequence: TGTGCCAGCAGTTACTACAGCGGAACTAATGAAAAACTGTTTTTT.

J is TRBJ1-1 and V is TRBV28; D remains unclear. Germline values: CDR1 MDHEN, CDR2 SYDVKM. V gave up 6 bases and J gave up 6 bases, with 14 bases separating them. This CDR3 contains 13 residues. The CDR3 here is CASSPNVGSEAFF. The DNA for the CDR3 is TGTGCCAGCAGCCCCAACGTAGGGTCTGAAGCTTTCTTT.

The rearrangement joins TRBV19 to TRBJ2-1; weak D call: TRBD2 (5 bases). Germline V gives CDR1 LNHDA, CDR2 SQIVND (reference sequence). The CDR3 runs 16 residues. V dropped 6 bases and J dropped 1 base, with 16 bases sitting between them. The DNA for the CDR3 is TGTGCCAGTAGCACCGGTTTAGCGTATTCCTACAATGAGCAGTTCTTC. This codes for CASSTGLAYSYNEQFF.

This chain joins TRBV28 and TRBJ2-1, with TRBD2 as a possible D gene (6 bases). CDR3 length: 14 residues. Germline CDR1 reads MDHEN; CDR2 reads SYDVKM. V was trimmed by 8 bases and J by 3 bases, leaving 14 bases between them. The CDR3 DNA follows: TGTGCCAGCCGCGGGGAAGGGCTCTACAATGAGCAGTTCTTC. As protein: CASRGEGLYNEQFF.

In DNA form, the CDR3 reads TGTGCCAGCAGCTTAACAGCCGAGAACTCCTACGAGCAGTACTTC. Translating gives CASSLTAENSYEQYF. V usage is TRBV7-8 and J usage is TRBJ2-7; D is undetermined. V was pared by 2 bases and J by 0 bases, with 11 bases between. Germline V gives CDR1 SGHVS, CDR2 FQNEAQ. The CDR3 sequence is 15 residues long. The whole variable domain, filled in from reference TRBV7-8 and TRBJ2-7, reads GAGVSQSPRYKVAKRGQDVALRCDPISGHVSLFWYQQALGQGPEFLTYFQNEAQLDKSGLPSDRFFAERPEGSVSTLKIQRTQQEDSAVYLCASSLTAENSYEQYFGPGTRLTVT.

The chain combines TRBV28 with TRBJ2-7; D uncertain. This CDR3 has 14 residues. The germline V gene has CDR1 MDHEN and CDR2 SYDVKM. The ends were cut back, 3 bases at V and 1 base at J, with 10 bases in the middle. CDR3 DNA sequence: TGTGCCAGCAGTTTTATGGGCAGTTCCTACGAGCAGTACTTC. The encoded protein is CASSFMGSSYEQYF.

The chain has TRBV9 and TRBJ2-7; possibly TRBD1 or TRBD2 for D (5 bases each). Trimming pared 0 bases from V and 3 bases from J, leaving 13 bases between. Germline CDR1 is SGDLS and CDR2 is YYNGEE. CDR3 length: 15 residues. DNA for the CDR3: TGTGCCAGCAGCGTAGCAGGGACGGCGCTCTACGAGCAGTACTTC. Its protein is CASSVAGTALYEQYF. Complete variable domain (other parts from reference TRBV9 and TRBJ2-7): DSGVTQTPKHLITATGQRVTLRCSPRSGDLSVYWYQQSLDQGLQFLIQYYNGEERAKGNILERFSAQQFPDLHSELNLSSLELGDSALYFCASSVAGTALYEQYFGPGTRLTVT.

The rearrangement joins TRBV18 to TRBJ1-3; TRBD1 is a possible D gene (6 bases). Germline lookup yields CDR1 KGHSH and CDR2 LQKENI. The CDR3 totals 16 residues. Trimming removed 2 bases from V and 3 bases from J, with 14 bases in between. The CDR3 here is CASSPGDRRYGNTIYF. The CDR3 DNA is TGTGCCAGCTCACCAGGAGACAGGCGATATGGAAACACCATATATTTT.

The chain is built from TRBV5-3 and TRBJ2-3; 9 positions match TRBD2. TRBV5-3 carries the ORF label, with uncertain function. The CDR3 length is 17 residues. V lost 2 bases to trimming and J lost 6 bases; unmatched junction nucleotides: 13. DNA for the CDR3: TGTGCCAGAAGCTTCCCCGCCCCTAGCGGGGAGAAGGATACGCAGTATTTT. Protein: CARSFPAPSGEKDTQYF.

V usage is TRBV4-2 and J usage is TRBJ1-1; 7 positions agree with TRBD1. Germline CDR1 LGHNA, CDR2 YNFKEQ. V dropped 4 bases and J dropped 0; count of bases not matched to a gene: 11. The CDR3 consists of 17 residues. Written as DNA, the CDR3 is TGTGCCAGCAGCCGCGGGACCGGGACAGAGATGAACACTGAAGCTTTCTTT. Translating gives CASSRGTGTEMNTEAFF.

The V and J genes are TRBV27 and TRBJ2-7; 7 bases are a match to TRBD1. CDR3 length equals 14 residues. Germline V lookup: CDR1 MNHEY, CDR2 SMNVEV (reference sequence). V lost 5 bases, J lost 6 bases, and 10 bases stayed unmatched. CDR3 sequence reads: CASSILRQGPEQYF. CDR3 bases: TGTGCCAGCAGTATCCTCCGACAGGGTCCCGAGCAGTACTTC.